Following are 9 T cell receptor beta chains from one sample sequenced in a study of CD8 T cells in ankylosing spondylitis. TCRdb re-derived calls from the 5' RACE reads in MiXCR, one entry per CDR3 protein. This table holds around 450,000 distinct CDR3 sequences, about 24% found once. What these receptors recognize is not known. Study findings and constraints: A TCR beta motif made of about 8 highly homologous variants seemed typical of ankylosing spondylitis blood.

Sequencing was done on a sample of blood, either unsorted or a sorted T cell fraction (not recorded which). These receptors were collected from a male donor with ankylosing spondylitis.

The sample holds a few counts of this clonotype. The chain has TRBV7-9 and TRBJ2-3; D is undetermined. The germline CDR1 and CDR2 sequences are SEHNR and FQNEAQ (reference sequence). Trimming cost V 5 bases and J 4 bases, with 7 bases left between them. This CDR3 has 12 residues. The CDR3 sequence: CASSGRADTQYF. The DNA for the CDR3 is TGTGCCAGCAGCGGAAGGGCAGATACGCAGTATTTT. Based on the CDR3 plus reference TRBV7-9 and TRBJ2-3, the full variable domain is DTGVSQNPRHKITKRGQNVTFRCDPISEHNRLYWYRQTLGQGPEFLTYFQNEAQLEKSRLLSDRFSAERPKGSFSTLEIQRTEQGDSAMYLCASSGRADTQYFGPGTRLTVL.

The chain couples TRBV29-1 to TRBJ2-7, with TRBD2 identical over 11 bases. This CDR3 spans 15 amino acids. The V gene end was trimmed by 6 bases and the J gene end by 5 bases; junction bases not matched to a gene: 12. The germline V gene encodes CDR1 SQVTM and CDR2 ANQGSEA. The CDR3 sequence is CSVTPRLAGSDEQYF. In nucleotides, the CDR3 is TGCAGCGTCACCCCCAGACTAGCGGGAAGCGACGAGCAGTACTTC.

The genes are TRBV2 and TRBJ2-6; 8 bases are a match to TRBD2. The CDR3 loop spans 17 amino acids. From germline, CDR1 is SNHLY and CDR2 FYNNEI. CDR3 residues: CGHSGLAFTSGANVLTF. Written as DNA, the CDR3 is TGTGGACATAGTGGACTAGCCTTTACCTCTGGGGCCAACGTCCTGACTTTC.

This sequence joins TRBV20-1 and TRBJ2-5; 7 bases match TRBD2. The germline V gene encodes CDR1 DFQATT and CDR2 SNEGSKA (reference sequence). The trim removed 6 bases at V and 2 bases at J, leaving 9 bases unmatched. CDR3 size: 14 residues. CDR3 sequence reads: CSARLTSYQETQYF. Here the CDR3 DNA reads TGCAGTGCCAGACTGACTAGCTATCAAGAGACCCAGTACTTC.

J is TRBJ2-1 and V is TRBV20-1; tentatively, D is TRBD1 (5 bases). The CDR3 totals 15 residues. V lost 5 bases and J lost 4, with 18 bases in between. CDR1 and CDR2 (germline): DFQATT, SNEGSKA (reference sequence). Here the CDR3 reads CSAPTGTAAYNEQFF. In DNA form, the CDR3 reads TGCAGTGCTCCCACAGGAACGGCTGCATACAATGAGCAGTTCTTC.

The sample holds a few counts of this clonotype. The J gene is TRBJ1-3, the V gene TRBV5-1, with D maybe TRBD1 (5 bases). The germline CDR1 and CDR2 sequences are SGHRS and YFSETQ. The CDR3 spans 15 residues. V was clipped by 4 bases and J by 1 base, with 12 bases between them. CDR3: CASSPLGGSGNTIYF. As DNA, the CDR3 is TGCGCCAGCAGCCCACTGGGGGGGTCTGGAAACACCATATATTTT.

This clonotype appeared once. The chain uses TRBV27 and TRBJ2-3; 7 bases align to TRBD2. This CDR3 contains 15 residues. The germline CDR1 and CDR2 sequences are MNHEY and SMNVEV (reference sequence). The junction had 7 bases not matched to a gene; V was cut back by 5 bases and J by 2 bases. The CDR3 nucleotides are TGTGCCAGCAGTCCCGCCGGGAGGCCCACAGATACGCAGTATTTT. Encoded protein: CASSPAGRPTDTQYF.

This clonotype was seen a single time. V and J are TRBV20-1 and TRBJ2-1, with D perhaps matching TRBD2 (6 bases). The CDR3 contains 14 residues. CDR1 is DFQATT, CDR2 SNEGSKA, per germline (reference sequence). V shed 5 bases and J shed 0 bases, with 11 bases lying between them. The CDR3 DNA reads TGCAGTGCTTACGACGGGAGCTCCTACAATGAGCAGTTCTTC. This encodes CSAYDGSSYNEQFF.

This clonotype was detected only a few times. The rearrangement uses TRBV30 and TRBJ2-7; unclear D gene. The CDR3 length is 13 residues. Germline V gives CDR1 GTSNPN, CDR2 SVGIG (reference sequence). V was pared by 0 bases and J by 3 bases, with 9 bases between. The CDR3 DNA sequence: TGTGCCTGGAGTGTAATTTGGGGCTACGAGCAGTACTTC. As protein: CAWSVIWGYEQYF.